These 32 T cell receptor beta chains were sequenced from one sample in a study of T cell responses to AZD1222 COVID-19 vaccine. TCRdb's table, derived via immunoSEQ multiplex PCR, lists solely in-frame clones and lacks some. In the table there are around 84,000 clones, around nine tenths of which are singletons. The source was peripheral blood, collected on day 0 of AZD1222 vaccination. Source of these receptors: an adult in good health.

A few counts support this clone. The chain carries TRBV7-8 and TRBJ1-3; perhaps TRBD1 as D (6 bases). Germline V gene sequence: CDR1 SGHVS, CDR2 FQNEAQ. Trimming took 1 base from V and 3 from J, leaving 7 bases between them. The CDR3 covers 14 residues. CDR3 loop: CASSLGGLGNTIYF. The CDR3 bases are TGTGCCAGCAGCTTAGGGGGGCTTGGAAACACCATATATTTT. The entire variable domain, with the rest obtained from reference TRBV7-8 and TRBJ1-3, is as follows: GAGVSQSPRYKVAKRGQDVALRCDPISGHVSLFWYQQALGQGPEFLTYFQNEAQLDKSGLPSDRFFAERPEGSVSTLKIQRTQQEDSAVYLCASSLGGLGNTIYFGEGSWLTVV.

The V call is TRBV6-5, the J call TRBJ1-6; no firm D call. Trimming cost V 7 bases and J 7 bases, with 8 bases left between them. Germline V gene sequence: CDR1 MNHEY, CDR2 SVGAGI. CDR3 size: 12 residues. CDR3 loop: CASTAVNSPLHF. Written as DNA, the CDR3 is TGTGCCAGCACGGCGGTGAATTCACCCCTCCACTTT.

The V gene is TRBV27, the J gene TRBJ2-5; 7 nucleotides match TRBD1. CDR3 length: 17 amino acids. CDR1 and CDR2 (germline): MNHEY, SMNVEV (reference sequence). The J segment lost 5 bases and the V segment lost 5 bases, leaving 17 bases of the junction unmatched. The CDR3 region is CASSLTWTGLTEETQYF. Here the CDR3 DNA reads TGTGCCAGCAGTCTTACCTGGACAGGTCTCACGGAGGAGACCCAGTACTTC.

This sequence joins TRBV28 and TRBJ2-5, with D possibly being TRBD1 (6 bases). V was clipped by 5 bases and J by 6 bases, with 13 bases between them. The CDR3 has 13 residues. The germline gives CDR1 MDHEN, CDR2 SYDVKM. The CDR3 loop is CASSGQGIQTQYF. DNA for the CDR3: TGTGCCAGCAGTGGGCAGGGGATCCAGACCCAGTACTTC.

The CDR3 region has the DNA TGTGCCTGGAGGGTGGGAGACCCTACAGGCACCGGGGAGCTGTTTTTT. Its translation is CAWRVGDPTGTGELFF. V and J are TRBV30 and TRBJ2-2; the D gene could be TRBD1 or TRBD2 (5 bases each). CDR3 length: 16 amino acids. Deletions cut 3 bases from V and 4 bases from J, with 18 bases between. Germline V CDR1 and CDR2: GTSNPN, SVGIG (reference sequence).

The rearrangement joins TRBV19 to TRBJ2-7; 10 positions agree with TRBD2. The CDR3 runs 15 residues. Trimming removed 3 bases from V and 5 bases from J; junction bases left unmatched: 7. Per germline, CDR1 LNHDA and CDR2 SQIVND (reference sequence). CDR3: CASSMAHLAGDEQYF. The CDR3 DNA reads as TGTGCCAGTAGTATGGCCCACCTAGCGGGAGACGAGCAGTACTTC.

The CDR3 loop reads CAWSVQSGEQYF. In nucleotides, the CDR3 is TGTGCCTGGAGTGTCCAAAGTGGCGAGCAGTACTTC. J is TRBJ2-7 and V is TRBV30; D ambiguous. In germline, CDR1 is GTSNPN, CDR2 SVGIG (reference sequence). The length of the CDR3 is 12 residues. V dropped 0 bases and J dropped 6 bases, with 9 bases sitting between them.

CDR3 DNA: TGTGCCACCGGAGCGGAGGCGCGACAGGGTGGGTATGAGCAGTTCTTC. Translation: CATGAEARQGGYEQFF. The chain links TRBV24-1 to TRBJ2-1, with 7 bases fitting TRBD1. The CDR3 covers 16 residues. V was clipped by 9 bases and J by 8 bases; unmatched bases: 18. The V gene's germline CDR1 is KGHDR and CDR2 SFDVKD.

The rearrangement uses TRBV2 and TRBJ1-2; TRBD1 matches at 10 bases. The V gene's germline CDR1 is SNHLY and CDR2 FYNNEI. The CDR3 contains 14 residues. V lost 4 bases to trimming and J lost 3 bases; unmatched junction nucleotides: 2. In nucleotides, the CDR3 is TGTGCCAGCAGTGGACAGGGGGCCTACTATGGCTACACCTTC. It specifies CASSGQGAYYGYTF.

V and J are TRBV5-6 and TRBJ1-1; D call uncertain. V was trimmed by 2 bases and J by 0 bases, leaving 11 bases between them. Germline V gives CDR1 SGHDT, CDR2 YYEEEE. The length of the CDR3 is 15 residues. The CDR3 here is CASSLDGSLNTEAFF. DNA of the CDR3: TGTGCCAGCAGCTTAGACGGCAGCTTGAACACTGAAGCTTTCTTT.

The chain combines TRBV6-5 with TRBJ2-7; tentative D call: TRBD1 (5 bases). The CDR3 loop spans 16 amino acids. The V gene lost 2 bases and the J gene lost 3 bases, with 17 bases spanning the gap. Looked up from germline, CDR1 is MNHEY and CDR2 is SVGAGI. In DNA form, the CDR3 reads TGTGCCAGCAGTTACGCGGCCTCCAGGGCGGTCTACGAGCAGTACTTC. It is translated as CASSYAASRAVYEQYF.

This clone was observed a single time. The rearrangement uses TRBV11-2 and TRBJ1-3; maybe TRBD1 (5 bases). The ends were cut back, 5 bases at V and 2 bases at J, with 10 bases in the middle. From germline, CDR1 is SGHAT and CDR2 FQNNGV. The CDR3 sequence is 14 residues long. CDR3 DNA sequence: TGTGCCAGCAGCCAAGACAGAGCTGGAAACACCATATATTTT. It codes for CASSQDRAGNTIYF.

This chain links TRBV9 with TRBJ2-5; D could derive from TRBD1 or TRBD2 (5 bases each). V lost 0 bases and J lost 5, with 17 bases in between. Germline assignment: CDR1 SGDLS and CDR2 YYNGEE. This CDR3 is built from 16 residues. The DNA for the CDR3 is TGTGCCAGCAGCGTAGGTGGTGGGGCCTGGGGGGAGACCCAGTACTTC. It encodes CASSVGGGAWGETQYF.

V usage is TRBV7-9 and J usage is TRBJ1-3; no clear D. The CDR3 is 14 amino acids. CDR1 SEHNR and CDR2 FQNEAQ come from the germline V gene (reference sequence). Trimming left V 1 base short and J 11 bases short, with 15 bases between. The CDR3 DNA reads as TGTGCCAGCAGCTTAGGAACCACCTTTTCTTCCATATATTTT. Amino acid sequence: CASSLGTTFSSIYF.

CDR3 loop: CASSYMPPQVSYEQYF. CDR3 coding DNA: TGTGCCAGCAGTTACATGCCCCCTCAGGTATCCTACGAGCAGTACTTC. The V call is TRBV6-6, the J call TRBJ2-7; no clear D gene. This CDR3 region has 16 residues. The V end was cut by 2 bases, the J end by 1 base, with 15 bases between. The V gene's germline CDR1 is MNHNY and CDR2 SVGAGI (reference sequence).

This chain connects TRBV18 to TRBJ1-4; D unresolved. This CDR3 spans 11 amino acids. Trimming removed 5 bases from V and 14 bases from J, with 12 bases in between. In germline, CDR1 is KGHSH, CDR2 LQKENI. The CDR3 reads CASSNDRRLFF. CDR3 DNA sequence: TGTGCCAGCTCAAACGACCGCAGGCTGTTTTTT. Supplemented by reference TRBV18 and TRBJ1-4, the full variable domain reads NAGVMQNPRHLVRRRGQEARLRCSPMKGHSHVYWYRQLPEEGLKFMVYLQKENIIDESGMPKERFSAEFPKEGPSILRIQQVVRGDSAAYFCASSNDRRLFFGSGTQLSVL.

The chain couples TRBV7-9 to TRBJ1-1, with D tentatively TRBD1 (6 bases). V was pared by 6 bases and J by 2 bases, with 16 bases between. Germline CDR1 reads SEHNR; CDR2 reads FQNEAQ (reference sequence). The CDR3 runs to 15 residues. CDR3 loop: CASRSPGTRNTEAFF. The CDR3 DNA reads as TGTGCCAGCAGATCGCCCGGGACAAGAAACACTGAAGCTTTCTTT.

A single count supports this clone. The J gene is TRBJ1-4, the V gene TRBV6-5, with a tentative D call TRBD1 (6 bases). CDR3 length: 14 residues. Germline CDR1 MNHEY, CDR2 SVGAGI. Trimming stripped 6 bases from V and 7 bases from J, with 15 bases between. The CDR3 reads CASRLQGVGEKLFF. CDR3 coding DNA: TGTGCCAGCAGGTTACAGGGAGTGGGTGAAAAACTGTTTTTT.

The chain joins TRBV29-1 to TRBJ2-3; D is unresolved. This CDR3 region has 16 residues. V lost 4 bases and J lost 1, with 18 bases in between. Germline V gene data show CDR1 as SQVTM and CDR2 as ANQGSEA. The CDR3 DNA reads as TGCAGCGTTGGAGGCCCTCCGGCTTTTGGCACAGATACGCAGTATTTT. Translation: CSVGGPPAFGTDTQYF.

This clone has just a few counts. The genes are TRBV24-1 and TRBJ2-2; D remains unclear. Between the trimmed V and J ends, which lost 9 bases and 2 bases, there was a span of 6 bases. Per germline, CDR1 KGHDR and CDR2 SFDVKD. The CDR3 runs 12 residues. CDR3 loop: CATLGNTGELFF. CDR3 in DNA: TGTGCCACCTTGGGTAACACCGGGGAGCTGTTTTTT.

The chain links TRBV5-1 to TRBJ1-3, with unresolved D. Trimming took 4 bases from V and 8 from J, leaving 10 bases between them. CDR1 is SGHRS, CDR2 YFSETQ, per germline. CDR3 length: 12 residues. The CDR3 region is CASSNQGDTIYF. CDR3 in DNA: TGCGCCAGCAGCAACCAAGGAGACACCATATATTTT.

This clone was detected only a few times. V and J are TRBV4-1 and TRBJ1-2; no clear D. V lost 1 base and J 8 bases, leaving 17 bases between the germline ends. CDR3 length: 15 residues. The germline CDR1 and CDR2 sequences are MGHRA and YSYEKL. The CDR3 spells CASSQGEVGSGGYTF. The CDR3 region has the DNA TGCGCCAGCAGCCAAGGGGAGGTGGGGAGTGGCGGCTACACCTTC.

V is TRBV5-1 and J is TRBJ2-5; 9 nucleotides align to TRBD2. Germline CDR1 SGHRS, CDR2 YFSETQ. V was pared by 4 bases and J by 2 bases, with 6 bases of the junction left unmatched. The CDR3 has 15 residues. The CDR3 reads CASSPNGLAQETQYF. CDR3 DNA sequence: TGCGCCAGCAGCCCGAACGGACTAGCGCAAGAGACCCAGTACTTC.

The table lists this clone with a count of one. The V and J genes are TRBV4-2 and TRBJ1-5, with D tentatively TRBD1 (5 bases). The CDR3 length is 13 residues. Germline V gene lookup returns CDR1 LGHNA and CDR2 YNFKEQ. The ends were cut back, 0 bases at V and 7 bases at J, with 7 bases in the middle. CDR3 DNA sequence: TGTGCCAGCAGCCAAGAGAGGGGACAGCCCCAGCATTTT. Residues: CASSQERGQPQHF.

This rearrangement joins TRBV10-3 to TRBJ1-4; D not certain. V was cut by 4 bases and J by 0 bases, with 6 bases left in between. Germline V gene lookup returns CDR1 ENHRY and CDR2 SYGVKD. The CDR3 is 14 residues long. CDR3 in amino acids: CAISVDATNEKLFF. The CDR3 coding sequence is TGTGCCATCAGTGTTGATGCAACTAATGAAAAACTGTTTTTT.

The chain uses TRBV7-2 and TRBJ2-7; 7 bases are shared with TRBD2. Germline CDR1 SGHTA, CDR2 FQGNSA. This CDR3 is built from 13 residues. With 11 bases clipped from V and 0 bases from J, the junction kept 7 bases outside the gene matches. The CDR3 DNA is TGTGCCTCCGGGGGGTACTCCTCCTACGAGCAGTACTTC. Protein: CASGGYSSYEQYF.

The CDR3 DNA reads as TGCGCCAGCAGCCAAGGATGGCGGGGGGCTGAAGCTTTCTTT. Its translation: CASSQGWRGAEAFF. The chain carries TRBV4-1 and TRBJ1-1; perhaps TRBD1 as D (5 bases). CDR1 and CDR2 from the germline V gene are MGHRA and YSYEKL. The ends were cut back, 1 base at V and 6 bases at J, with 12 bases in the middle. The CDR3 has 14 residues.

The CDR3 nucleotides are TGTGCCAGCAGTTACAGCGGGACAGGAATCGGCCAGCCCCAGCATTTT. This gives the protein CASSYSGTGIGQPQHF. The chain joins TRBV6-2 or TRBV6-3 to TRBJ1-5; 8 nucleotides agree with TRBD1. This CDR3 contains 16 residues. Germline CDR1 is MNHEY and CDR2 is SVGEGT. Trimming took 2 bases from V and 7 from J; bases not matched to a gene: 10.

This chain uses TRBV3-1 (or the pseudogene TRBV3-2) with TRBJ2-2; D possibly uses TRBD1 or TRBD2 (5 bases each). This CDR3 contains 16 residues. Germline V gene data show CDR1 as LGHDT and CDR2 as YNNKEL (reference sequence). Trimming removed 5 bases from V and 4 bases from J, with 17 bases in between. CDR3 loop: CASSSGRGTPTGELFF. For the CDR3, the DNA is TGTGCCAGCAGCTCTGGGCGAGGGACCCCCACCGGGGAGCTGTTTTTT.

This chain uses TRBV5-4 with TRBJ1-1; TRBD1 agrees at 8 bases. Germline V gene data show CDR1 as SGHNT and CDR2 as YYREEE (reference sequence). V lost 0 bases and J lost 0; bases outside the gene matches: 1. This CDR3 has 15 amino acids. The CDR3 loop reads CASSLDRGMNTEAFF. The CDR3 bases are TGTGCCAGCAGCTTGGACAGGGGGATGAACACTGAAGCTTTCTTT.

The rearrangement uses TRBV7-8 and TRBJ2-1; D is unclear. The CDR3 has 15 amino acids. V lost 1 base, J lost 4 bases, and 11 bases lay in between. From germline, CDR1 is SGHVS and CDR2 FQNEAQ. This CDR3 reads CASSLVLGKYNEQFF. CDR3 nucleotides: TGTGCCAGCAGCTTAGTCCTAGGGAAGTACAATGAGCAGTTCTTC.

This clone was seen repeatedly, ten times or more. The rearrangement uses TRBV2 and TRBJ1-4, with 7 positions matching TRBD1. V lost 6 bases to trimming and J lost 0 bases; unmatched junction nucleotides: 7. This CDR3 spans 16 amino acids. Germline V gene lookup returns CDR1 SNHLY and CDR2 FYNNEI. The CDR3: CASRQGGIPTNEKLFF. The CDR3 DNA reads as TGTGCCAGCAGGCAGGGGGGGATACCAACTAATGAAAAACTGTTTTTT.